Shown below are 6 T cell receptor beta chains from a single sample sequenced in a study of blood T cell repertoires in COVID-19. Profiling relied on immunoSEQ multiplex PCR, and the TCRdb table lists in-frame clones only, not all of them. The table includes under 200,000 clones, 80% to 90% detected once. What was sequenced was peripheral blood. All receptors come from a woman aged 65 to 85 with COVID-19, enrolled during active disease.

V and J are TRBV5-1 and TRBJ2-1; D might be TRBD1 (5 bases). V lost 0 bases, J lost 4 bases, and 8 bases lay in between. The germline CDR1 and CDR2 sequences are SGHRS and YFSETQ. CDR3 size: 14 residues. CDR3: CASSLEYRYNEQFF. DNA for the CDR3: TGCGCCAGCAGCTTGGAGTACAGGTACAATGAGCAGTTCTTC.

The sample holds a few counts of this clone. The V and J genes are TRBV18 and TRBJ1-5; D is perhaps TRBD1 (5 bases). This CDR3 comprises 13 residues. The germline CDR1 and CDR2 sequences are KGHSH and LQKENI. Trimming cost V 4 bases and J 5 bases, with 9 bases left between them. CDR3 residues: CASSQGIDQPQHF. CDR3 nucleotide sequence: TGTGCCAGCTCACAGGGGATAGATCAGCCCCAGCATTTT.

This clone was detected only once. V gene TRBV30 combines with J gene TRBJ2-7; 7 bases match TRBD2. Germline V gene sequence: CDR1 GTSNPN, CDR2 SVGIG (reference sequence). There are 13 residues in the CDR3. With V trimmed by 4 bases and J by 5 bases, 8 bases remained unmatched. CDR3 amino acids: CAWTSGTIDEQYF. The CDR3 coding sequence is TGTGCCTGGACTAGCGGAACCATAGACGAGCAGTACTTC. Full variable domain (missing parts from reference TRBV30 and TRBJ2-7): SQTIHQWPATLVQPVGSPLSLECTVEGTSNPNLYWYRQAAGRGLQLLFYSVGIGQISSEVPQNLSASRPQDRQFILSSKKLLLSDSGFYLCAWTSGTIDEQYFGPGTRLTVT.

The chain combines TRBV27 with TRBJ1-2, with D possibly being TRBD1 (5 bases). Per the germline V gene, CDR1 is MNHEY and CDR2 is SMNVEV (reference sequence). V was clipped by 1 base and J by 10 bases, with 13 bases between them. This CDR3 region has 13 residues. CDR3 region: CASSLLLGVDYTF. CDR3 coding DNA: TGTGCCAGCAGTTTATTATTAGGGGTCGACTACACCTTC.

About this clone: The sample holds other DNA sequences that translate to the same CDR3. CDR3 sequence: CATSDYRDTGELFF. As DNA, the CDR3 is TGTGCCACCAGTGATTACAGAGACACCGGGGAGCTGTTTTTT. This chain joins TRBV24-1 and TRBJ2-2; D uncertain. V was pared by 2 bases and J by 3 bases, with 6 bases between. Germline lookup yields CDR1 KGHDR and CDR2 SFDVKD. The CDR3 length is 14 residues.

The rearrangement links TRBV5-1 to TRBJ1-3, with TRBD1 matching over 8 bases. Per the germline V gene, CDR1 is SGHRS and CDR2 is YFSETQ. The length of the CDR3 is 18 residues. Trimming removed 5 bases from V and 1 base from J; junction bases left unmatched: 14. The CDR3 is CASRSTTGAFSSGNTIYF. DNA of the CDR3: TGCGCCAGCAGATCGACGACAGGGGCCTTTTCTTCTGGAAACACCATATATTTT.